This is a list of T cell receptor beta chains from one sample in a study of T cell changes during pregnancy in multiple sclerosis. Here immunoSEQ multiplex PCR was the method, and the copy in TCRdb shows in-frame clones only, minus some. The sample includes approximately 96,000 clones, 90% to 95% of them seen just once. The material sequenced was peripheral blood, taken after pregnancy. The receptors stem from a female donor in good health, enrolled as a control in a pregnancy study. CDR3s include the opening cysteine and the closing phenylalanine or tryptophan. D genes are given only for firm matches. Clone size, where shown, is once, few, many, or a class for clones that have expanded.

j_gene: TRBJ2-7
v_gene: TRBV19
abundance: .
d_gene: TRBD2
CDR3aa: CASSGLAASYEQYF
CDR3nt: TGTGCCAGTAGCGGACTAGCGGCCTCCTACGAGCAGTACTTC

j_gene: TRBJ2-2
v_gene: TRBV18
abundance: once
d_gene: .
CDR3aa: CASSPVVRTNTGELFF
CDR3nt: TGTGCCAGCTCACCAGTCGTCAGGACGAACACCGGGGAGCTGTTTTTT

j_gene: TRBJ2-1
v_gene: TRBV28
abundance: few
d_gene: TRBD1
CDR3aa: CASSSGTEAYNEQFF
CDR3nt: TGTGCCAGCAGTTCCGGGACAGAAGCCTACAATGAGCAGTTCTTC

j_gene: TRBJ2-7
v_gene: TRBV5-4
abundance: .
d_gene: TRBD1
CDR3aa: CASSYPDRSYEQYF
CDR3nt: TGTGCCAGCAGCTACCCGGACAGGTCCTACGAGCAGTACTTC

j_gene: TRBJ2-1
v_gene: TRBV21-1
abundance: .
d_gene: .
CDR3aa: CASSSIVAGGNNEQFF
CDR3nt: .

j_gene: TRBJ1-1
v_gene: TRBV27
abundance: few
d_gene: .
CDR3aa: CASSPAGAGTEAFF
CDR3nt: TGTGCCAGCAGCCCCGCGGGGGCTGGGACTGAAGCTTTCTTT

j_gene: TRBJ2-1
v_gene: TRBV29-1
abundance: once
d_gene: TRBD1
CDR3aa: CSVGDRGWEQFF
CDR3nt: TGCAGCGTGGGGGACAGGGGTTGGGAGCAGTTCTTC

j_gene: TRBJ2-7
v_gene: TRBV5-4
abundance: .
d_gene: TRBD2
CDR3aa: CASSDRAGGIDEQYF
CDR3nt: TGTGCCAGCAGCGACCGGGCGGGGGGGATCGACGAGCAGTACTTC

j_gene: TRBJ1-2
v_gene: TRBV7-2
abundance: .
d_gene: .
CDR3aa: CASSYSAGLGGYTF
CDR3nt: TGTGCCAGCAGCTATAGTGCAGGTTTGGGCGGCTACACCTTC

j_gene: TRBJ2-1
v_gene: TRBV4-1
abundance: .
d_gene: .
CDR3aa: CASSQGGASSYNEQFF
CDR3nt: TGCGCCAGCAGCCAAGGCGGAGCGAGCTCCTACAATGAGCAGTTCTTC

j_gene: TRBJ1-1
v_gene: TRBV15
abundance: once
d_gene: TRBD1
CDR3aa: CATSKRTGGRAEAFF
CDR3nt: TGTGCCACCAGCAAACGGACAGGGGGCAGGGCTGAAGCTTTCTTT

j_gene: TRBJ1-1
v_gene: TRBV6-5
abundance: once
d_gene: .
CDR3aa: CASSYDQLGEAFF
CDR3nt: TGTGCCAGCAGTTACGACCAACTCGGGGAAGCTTTCTTT

j_gene: TRBJ2-5
v_gene: TRBV19
abundance: .
d_gene: TRBD2
CDR3aa: CASSIARGGETQYF
CDR3nt: TGTGCCAGTAGTATAGCTCGGGGGGGAGAGACCCAGTACTTC

j_gene: TRBJ2-3
v_gene: TRBV11-1
abundance: .
d_gene: TRBD2
CDR3aa: CASSREGWSSTDTQYF
CDR3nt: TGTGCCAGCAGCCGGGAGGGCTGGAGTAGCACAGATACGCAGTATTTT

j_gene: TRBJ1-5
v_gene: TRBV2
abundance: .
d_gene: .
CDR3aa: CASSGEGGGQPQHF
CDR3nt: TGTGCCAGCAGTGGCGAGGGGGGGGGACAGCCCCAGCATTTT

j_gene: TRBJ1-5
v_gene: TRBV19
abundance: .
d_gene: TRBD1
CDR3aa: CASIDRGVNQPQHF
CDR3nt: TGTGCCAGTATCGACAGGGGGGTCAATCAGCCCCAGCATTTT

j_gene: TRBJ1-5
v_gene: TRBV7-8
abundance: .
d_gene: TRBD1
CDR3aa: CASSLRGQLNQPQHF
CDR3nt: TGTGCCAGCAGCTTAAGGGGACAGCTCAATCAGCCCCAGCATTTT

j_gene: TRBJ1-1
v_gene: TRBV2
abundance: .
d_gene: .
CDR3aa: CASSARGYEAFF
CDR3nt: TGTGCCAGCAGTGCTCGGGGGTATGAAGCTTTCTTT

j_gene: TRBJ2-1
v_gene: TRBV13
abundance: .
d_gene: .
CDR3aa: CASSSYSEEQFF
CDR3nt: TGTGCCAGCAGCTCCTACTCTGAAGAGCAGTTCTTC

j_gene: TRBJ1-5
v_gene: TRBV5-1
abundance: .
d_gene: TRBD1
CDR3aa: CASSLTGGTNQPQHF
CDR3nt: TGCGCCAGCAGCCTAACAGGGGGCACCAATCAGCCCCAGCATTTT

j_gene: TRBJ2-7
v_gene: TRBV23-1
abundance: .
d_gene: TRBD1
CDR3aa: CASSHSLRGEQYF
CDR3nt: TGCGCCAGCAGTCATTCCCTCAGGGGGGAGCAGTACTTC

j_gene: TRBJ2-1
v_gene: TRBV6-5
abundance: .
d_gene: TRBD1
CDR3aa: CASSPGDRPYNEQFF
CDR3nt: TGTGCCAGCAGCCCCGGGGACAGACCCTACAATGAGCAGTTCTTC

j_gene: TRBJ2-7
v_gene: TRBV6-5
abundance: .
d_gene: .
CDR3aa: CASSSTPTGFSSEQYF
CDR3nt: TGTGCCAGCAGTTCCACCCCAACAGGGTTCTCGAGCGAGCAGTACTTC

j_gene: TRBJ1-5
v_gene: TRBV27
abundance: .
d_gene: .
CDR3aa: CASSWPGFQPQHF
CDR3nt: TGTGCCAGCAGTTGGCCGGGGTTTCAGCCCCAGCATTTT

j_gene: TRBJ1-4
v_gene: TRBV7-9
abundance: .
d_gene: .
CDR3aa: CASSQIGGAGEKLFF
CDR3nt: TGTGCCAGCAGCCAAATAGGAGGGGCAGGGGAAAAACTGTTTTTT

j_gene: TRBJ1-1
v_gene: TRBV5-4
abundance: .
d_gene: .
CDR3aa: CASSSPGMNTEAFF
CDR3nt: TGTGCCAGCAGTAGTCCGGGAATGAACACTGAAGCTTTCTTT

j_gene: TRBJ2-5
v_gene: TRBV5-1
abundance: .
d_gene: TRBD2
CDR3aa: CASSSGLAGGPVGETQYF
CDR3nt: TGCGCCAGCAGTTCAGGCCTAGCGGGAGGGCCCGTGGGAGAGACCCAGTACTTC

j_gene: TRBJ2-6
v_gene: TRBV19
abundance: .
d_gene: .
CDR3aa: CASNPSNGWAGANVLTF
CDR3nt: TGTGCCAGTAACCCGTCAAACGGGTGGGCTGGGGCCAACGTCCTGACTTTC

j_gene: TRBJ1-2
v_gene: TRBV7-9
abundance: .
d_gene: .
CDR3aa: CASSLPDRGANYGYTF
CDR3nt: TGTGCCAGCAGCTTACCTGACCGCGGGGCTAACTATGGCTACACCTTC

j_gene: TRBJ1-5
v_gene: TRBV6-6
abundance: .
d_gene: .
CDR3aa: CASSYSPLGDNQPQHF
CDR3nt: TGTGCCAGCAGTTACTCTCCTTTGGGCGACAATCAGCCCCAGCATTTT

j_gene: TRBJ2-1
v_gene: TRBV7-6
abundance: .
d_gene: TRBD1
CDR3aa: CASSPGQGATSSYNEQFF
CDR3nt: TGTGCCAGCAGCCCCGGACAGGGGGCGACGAGCTCCTACAATGAGCAGTTCTTC

j_gene: TRBJ2-1
v_gene: TRBV6-5
abundance: .
d_gene: TRBD1
CDR3aa: CASSYKGQGISEQFF
CDR3nt: TGTGCCAGCAGTTATAAAGGACAGGGTATAAGTGAGCAGTTCTTC

j_gene: TRBJ1-2
v_gene: TRBV13
abundance: once
d_gene: TRBD1
CDR3aa: CASSSPGQESPGYTF
CDR3nt: TGTGCCAGCAGCTCTCCGGGACAGGAAAGTCCCGGCTACACCTTC

j_gene: TRBJ2-7
v_gene: TRBV11-3
abundance: .
d_gene: .
CDR3aa: CASSSRRGSEQYF
CDR3nt: TGTGCCAGCAGCTCCCGCAGGGGCAGCGAGCAGTACTTC

j_gene: TRBJ2-3
v_gene: TRBV5-1
abundance: .
d_gene: TRBD2
CDR3aa: CASSLAIAGGTDTQYF
CDR3nt: TGCGCCAGCAGCTTGGCGATAGCGGGAGGCACAGATACGCAGTATTTT

j_gene: TRBJ2-7
v_gene: TRBV7-2
abundance: .
d_gene: TRBD2
CDR3aa: CASSLGLAGTYEQYF
CDR3nt: TGTGCCAGCAGCTTAGGCCTAGCGGGAACGTACGAGCAGTACTTC

j_gene: TRBJ1-1
v_gene: TRBV30
abundance: .
d_gene: .
CDR3aa: CAWFRVGGNTEAFF
CDR3nt: TGTGCCTGGTTCCGGGTCGGAGGGAACACTGAAGCTTTCTTT

j_gene: TRBJ1-5
v_gene: TRBV9
abundance: once
d_gene: .
CDR3aa: CASSPRGEGHQPQHF
CDR3nt: TGTGCCAGCAGCCCCCGGGGGGAGGGCCATCAGCCCCAGCATTTT

j_gene: TRBJ2-7
v_gene: TRBV6-6
abundance: .
d_gene: .
CDR3aa: CASLQAGAYGEQYF
CDR3nt: TGTGCCAGCCTTCAGGCGGGGGCGTACGGTGAGCAGTACTTC

j_gene: TRBJ1-1
v_gene: TRBV6-1
abundance: .
d_gene: TRBD1
CDR3aa: CAMLPDRGMNTEAFF
CDR3nt: TGTGCCATGCTGCCAGACAGGGGAATGAACACTGAAGCTTTCTTT

j_gene: TRBJ1-3
v_gene: TRBV12-5
abundance: .
d_gene: .
CDR3aa: CASGLRTTGNTIYF
CDR3nt: TGTGCTAGTGGTTTGAGGACAACTGGAAACACCATATATTTT

j_gene: TRBJ1-2
v_gene: TRBV4-1
abundance: .
d_gene: .
CDR3aa: CASSQVGLVYGYTF
CDR3nt: TGCGCCAGCAGCCAAGTTGGGCTGGTCTATGGCTACACCTTC

j_gene: TRBJ1-1
v_gene: TRBV9
abundance: once
d_gene: .
CDR3aa: CASSPGHLGNTEAFF
CDR3nt: TGTGCCAGCAGCCCAGGGCACCTTGGGAACACTGAAGCTTTCTTT

j_gene: TRBJ1-2
v_gene: TRBV6-4
abundance: .
d_gene: .
CDR3aa: CASSAGRGYYGYTF
CDR3nt: TGTGCCAGCAGCGCTGGTAGGGGTTACTATGGCTACACCTTC

j_gene: TRBJ1-1
v_gene: TRBV18
abundance: .
d_gene: .
CDR3aa: CASSPDAGTEAFF
CDR3nt: TGTGCCAGCTCACCGGACGCGGGGACTGAAGCTTTCTTT

j_gene: TRBJ2-3
v_gene: TRBV30
abundance: .
d_gene: .
CDR3aa: CAWSYSGDTQYF
CDR3nt: TGTGCCTGGAGTTATAGCGGAGATACGCAGTATTTT

j_gene: TRBJ1-1
v_gene: TRBV5-1
abundance: few
d_gene: .
CDR3aa: CASSLISTLNTEAFF
CDR3nt: TGCGCCAGCAGCTTGATCTCGACTCTGAACACTGAAGCTTTCTTT

j_gene: TRBJ1-5
v_gene: TRBV30
abundance: once
d_gene: TRBD1
CDR3aa: CAWTQGGDQPQHF
CDR3nt: TGTGCCTGGACCCAGGGGGGTGATCAGCCCCAGCATTTT